The text below deals with one T cell receptor beta chain. This record belongs to a study of OX40 agonist ivuxolimab in advanced cancers. The overall study: Partial responses were recorded for three patients, including one with hepatocellular carcinoma and two with cutaneous melanoma.

Enrollment shut out patients with autoimmune disease history or systemic immunosuppression. Blood sampling was done at baseline, cycle 4 day 1, and cycle 7 day 1. Assay used: immunoSEQ multiplex PCR; TCRdb lists only in-frame clones, some missing. The table shows about 74,000 clones, with about 86% occurring only once. The ends were cut back, 2 bases at V and 2 bases at J, with 9 bases in the middle. CDR1 and CDR2 from the germline V gene are SGHAT and FQNNGV. This CDR3 is 14 amino acids long. This TCR was sampled from an adult with an advanced solid tumor such as melanoma, head and neck, liver or kidney cancer. J is TRBJ1-1 and V is TRBV11-2, with a tentative D call TRBD1 (5 bases). Here the sequenced sample was CD4+ or CD8+ T cells sorted from blood, taken in a trial of the OX40 agonist ivuxolimab. CDR3 region: CASSLQGLNTEAFF. The CDR3 nucleotides are TGTGCCAGCAGCTTACAGGGCCTAAACACTGAAGCTTTCTTT.